Sequencing of this TCR beta chain was carried out in a study of cytomegalovirus exposure and HLA in healthy donors (TCRdb year 2017). With respect to the entire study: In an earlier analysis of several hundred of the donors, 276 Gb of sequence data and some 120 million unique TCR beta sequences from roughly 190 million T cells were reported. In an earlier analysis of about 590 of the donors, high-throughput TCR beta sequencing was used to judge whether each TCR beta V gene segment behaved as functional or pseudogenic. Of the 300 to 450 genotyped donors, 81% were placed in the genetic ancestry cluster associated with self-reported Caucasian donors. Donor age, sex, ethnicity and CMV serostatus were compiled alongside the repertoire data. HLA typing included class I and class II loci at four-digit resolution. Among 300 to 450 genotyped donors of the cohort, an average of approximately 240,000 unique TCR beta nucleotide sequences were sequenced per donor, approximately 20% of them non-productive. The aim of the study was to test whether cataloging public T cell receptors could identify signatures of past pathogen exposure. To predict cytomegalovirus infection status, the study combined high-throughput TCR immunosequencing, statistical association of individual TCRs with disease status, and machine learning. In the later analysis, no new phenotypic data were used to find candidate immune exposures; instead, reliance was placed on TCR beta sequences and their occurrence across donors. Four or five DR-DQ haplotypes were treated as single units for association and clustering because of strong linkage in the cohort. The number of typed donors differed by locus: about 620-640 for A, B, C, DRB1 and DQB1; 522 for DQA1; around 610 for DPA1; and about 450 for DPB1. About 310 gigabases of sequencing data and approximately 85 million unique TCR sequences were included in an early release covering around 650 HLA-typed donors. A later genetic analysis used genome-wide SNP genotypes for about 55% of the 666 donors, treating that subset as a discovery cohort. Along with the roughly 670-subject first cohort, a separate validation cohort of 120 different subjects was used. The study profiled the T cell repertoires of approximately 700 subjects by immunosequencing and related them to cytomegalovirus serostatus. A later analysis re-examined previously published TCR beta repertoires from hundreds of donors and added high-resolution HLA genotyping to investigate patterns of TCR occurrence. Every discovery cohort repertoire had been produced on one sequencing platform. Results and caveats for the whole study, not just this receptor: Compared with equally common non-associated chains, HLA-associated TCR beta chains in a later analysis were more clonally expanded and had lower generation probabilities. In a later analysis, the rate of TCR association differed among HLA loci, with DRB1 alleles having the most associated TCRs and HLA-C alleles having the fewest. Most CMV-associated TCR beta chains appeared to be HLA-restricted in a later analysis, and the HLA associations seemed to be driven largely by CMV exposure. Most TCR sequences were observed very rarely across donors, whereas some public TCRs were present in many individuals. A later analysis associated approximately 17,000 TCR beta sequences with specific HLA alleles at a false discovery rate of 0.05. According to a later analysis, parvovirus B19, influenza, CMV and Epstein-Barr virus appeared linked to several top co-occurrence clusters. The sequencing pipeline was judged likely to have produced a cluster of highly shared sequence variants as a technical artifact. V-gene and J-gene trimming of TCR beta chains was associated with a missense DCLRE1C variant in a later genetic analysis, and the association was replicated in an independent cohort. In both the original and validation cohorts, the classifier was reported to diagnose cytomegalovirus status with high specificity and sensitivity. A further reported finding was that TCR beta sequences accurately predicted the HLA-A and HLA-B alleles for most subjects in the first cohort. Linkage disequilibrium might explain the correlated functional status among segregating V segments, but an unknown experimental factor could not be ruled out. Assigning TCR associations to individual alleles was difficult when HLA alleles, especially DR and DQ, strongly co-occurred. Broadly in line with IMGT annotations, most TCR beta V segments showed up in productive rearrangements about 90% or about 30% of the time in an earlier analysis of around 600 of the donors. For the cohort, immune exposure information was limited to CMV serostatus. Three of the identified cytomegalovirus-associated TCR beta chains were confirmed in vitro to be specific for cytomegalovirus antigens. Sequencing depth was assumed to be roughly uniform across donors in the presence/absence analyses, though that assumption may not hold. Compared with the 666-donor mean, donors in an Asian-associated ancestry cluster had fewer N-insertions in productive TCRs, according to a later genetic analysis. Only TCR beta chains were sequenced in this cohort, and the absence of alpha or paired-chain data limited detectable features. The earlier analysis of almost 600 of the donors excluded approximately 17 rarely observed V segments, including chromosome 9 orphons, because counts were too low. Because the 87-base-pair reads could not distinguish some IMGT-functional V segments, including TRBV6-2 and TRBV6-3, those segments were excluded. It was suggested by the authors that the approach could potentially be generalized to other disease states and immunological phenotypes. The study listed 150 to 200 TCR beta chains as associated with cytomegalovirus. Because HLA typing was unavailable for some donors at each locus, only the typed subset was used in association tests.

Library preparation was by the immunoSEQ multiplex PCR assay. A mixture of 60 forward primers for TCR Vbeta segments and 13 reverse primers for TCR Jbeta segments was used in the multiplex PCR. Amplification of the CDR3 region of rearranged TCR beta genes was performed with a multiplex PCR assay on genomic DNA. Amplified TCR beta libraries were sequenced as 87-base-pair reads on the Illumina HiSeq System. As for the original processing: In a later analysis, tens of millions of unique TCR beta chains were counted across the approximately 640 repertoires, and roughly 11 million of these chains were shared by at least two donors. A nearest-neighbor algorithm error-corrected the raw reads and collapsed the reads into unique sequences, merging closely related sequences to remove PCR and sequencing errors. V, D and J gene segments were assigned by aligning CDR3 sequences to IMGT reference sequences. For a sequence to be retained, a match of at least six nucleotides to both a V gene segment and a J gene segment was required. A rearrangement counted as productive if the CDR3 had no stop codons and remained in frame with V and J, and every other rearrangement counted as non-productive. CDR3 was defined by IMGT convention, running from the second conserved V-encoded cysteine to the conserved J-encoded phenylalanine. Sequences without an unambiguous match to a single V gene segment were excluded from the earlier analysis of several hundred of the donors. In an earlier analysis of approximately 590 of the donors, a V segment was called functional when productive rearrangements were above 56.7%, and segregating when the standard deviation between donors exceeded 5%. To diagnose cytomegalovirus status from the catalog of TCR beta chain sequences, a statistical classification framework was built. V and J gene assignment, in a later analysis, came from comparing TCR nucleotide sequences with IMGT/GENE-DB human TR gene sequences. In a later analysis, CDR3 sequences and most-parsimonious VDJ recombination scenarios were assigned using the TCRdist pipeline. A later analysis defined each TCR beta chain by its CDR3 amino acid sequence plus V-gene family, and excluded reads lacking a unique V-gene family. In a later analysis, around 600 highly shared, low-generation-probability nucleotide sequences were removed to address suspected cross-contamination and a sequencing artifact. For each public chain, a later analysis derived a clonal expansion index from normalized ranks of inferred template counts within each repertoire. In a later analysis, generation probabilities were computed with a VDJ recombination model fitted to out-of-frame rearrangements, and the resulting probabilities were checked against IGoR. A later analysis scored TCR-TCR, TCR-HLA and TCR-CMV co-occurrence with hypergeometric tests, applying a repertoire-size bias correction to TCR pairs. To estimate false discovery rates, a later analysis permuted the HLA or CMV assignments 20 times. A later analysis grouped co-occurring TCRs with DBSCAN, adding TCRdist sequence similarity when clustering within HLA-allele-positive subsets. Repertoires with fewer than 30,000 or more than 120,000 public chains were left out of co-occurrence clustering, as were about 5 repertoires with anomalous nucleotide sharing. What TCRdb holds here is the immuneACCESS table cut down to in-frame rearrangements. Part of the clones is not present; checked against another copy, under half of the missing clones reflect an unresolved V gene, and the others are unexplained. That table gives V, J and clone size, and the DNA gave D and trimming. The sample table holds 85,000 to 100,000 clones, of which about four fifths were seen once. The top ten clones comprise 3.7% of the sample.

V is clipped by 5 bases and J by 0 bases, and the sequence between their germline boundaries is 16 bases long. The germline V gene (reference sequence) supplies CDR1 LNHDA and CDR2 SQIVND. Taken from cysteine to phenylalanine, the CDR3 has 16 residues. Just the 48-base CDR3 DNA is kept, in frame starting at base 1. The cohort was made up of approximately 670 healthy bone marrow donors. Cohort members were all nominally healthy when sampled, although unrecorded immune exposures were likely present. The donor tested CMV seropositive, placing the donor among the roughly 300 seropositive members of the cohort. A peripheral blood sample was provided by each donor, and peripheral blood mononuclear cells were used for TCR beta sequencing. The Qiagen DNeasy Blood Extraction Kit was used to extract genomic DNA from the blood cell samples. Points on this clone: Its antigen is currently not known. Nothing much larger sits one base from this clone, and base qualities are not available.

Sequencing was done on a sample of PBMCs. This TCR was sampled from a female donor in good health and CMV-seropositive. The rearrangement combines TRBV19 with TRBJ2-5; a tentative D call is TRBD1 (6 bases match). The CDR3 is CASSAGLQGYQETQYF. The DNA sequence reads TGTGCCAGTAGTGCAGGCCTTCAGGGGTACCAAGAGACCCAGTACTTC.